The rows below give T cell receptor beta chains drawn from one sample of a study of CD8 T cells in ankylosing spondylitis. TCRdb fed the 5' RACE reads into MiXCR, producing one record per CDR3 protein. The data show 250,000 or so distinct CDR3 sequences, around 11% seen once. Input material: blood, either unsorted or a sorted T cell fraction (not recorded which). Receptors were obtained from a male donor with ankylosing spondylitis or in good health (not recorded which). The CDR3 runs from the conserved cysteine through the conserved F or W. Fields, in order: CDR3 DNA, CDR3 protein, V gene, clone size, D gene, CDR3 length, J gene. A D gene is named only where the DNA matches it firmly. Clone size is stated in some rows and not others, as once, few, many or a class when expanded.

TGTGCCACCCAGGGTTCACCAGAAGGCACAGATACGCAGTATTTT CATQGSPEGTDTQYF TRBV7-2 . . 15 TRBJ2-3
TGTGCCAGCAGCCCCTCCTCAGGGGGCACAGATACGCAGTATTTT CASSPSSGGTDTQYF TRBV3-1 many . 15 TRBJ2-3
TGTGCCAGCAGTCCACGTACAGGGACCGGGGAGCTGTTTTTT CASSPRTGTGELFF TRBV28 many . 14 TRBJ2-2
TGTGCCAAGGATGCGGGGGGGCTGTACAATGAGCAGTTCTTC CAKDAGGLYNEQFF TRBV2 many TRBD2 14 TRBJ2-1
TGCGCCAGCAGCTTCGGAGGGGGGCAGGAGCAGTACTTC CASSFGGGQEQYF TRBV5-1 many . 13 TRBJ2-7
TGCAGTGCCCCCGGGCCGTACGAGCAGTACTTC CSAPGPYEQYF TRBV20-1 . . 11 TRBJ2-7
TGTGCCAGCAGGAGAACGGGACAGGGAACTTCACCCCTCCACTTT CASRRTGQGTSPLHF TRBV12-3/TRBV12-4 many TRBD1 15 TRBJ1-6
TGTGCCAGCAGCTTAGGCCGGTTTAATCAGCCCCAGCATTTT CASSLGRFNQPQHF TRBV7-2 . . 14 TRBJ1-5
TGTGCCAGCAGCTTAGTAGGTTCCAGGGCCGACGAGCAGTACTTC CASSLVGSRADEQYF TRBV7-2 . . 15 TRBJ2-7
TGCGCCAGTCGGACTAGCCCGTCCTATGAGCAGTTCTTC CASRTSPSYEQFF TRBV5-1 many TRBD2 13 TRBJ2-1
TGTGCCTGCACTGTGGACAGGGGGACCTACAATGAGCAGTTCTTC CACTVDRGTYNEQFF TRBV28 . TRBD1 15 TRBJ2-1
TGCAGTGCTGAGAGGCATGGCTACACCTTC CSAERHGYTF TRBV20-1 many . 10 TRBJ1-2
TGTGCCACCAGTGAGTATAATGAGCAGTTCTTC CATSEYNEQFF TRBV24-1 . . 11 TRBJ2-1
TGCAGTGCTACCTGGGATAGCGGGAGGGCCCCAGATACGCAGTATTTT CSATWDSGRAPDTQYF TRBV20-1 . TRBD2 16 TRBJ2-3
TGTGCCAGCACCCTCTCCCTAGCGGGAGGCGCTGAGACCCAGTACTTC CASTLSLAGGAETQYF TRBV28 . TRBD2 16 TRBJ2-5
TGTGCCAGCAGCTACGGGACAAGCTCCTACGAGCAGTACTTC CASSYGTSSYEQYF TRBV7-6 many . 14 TRBJ2-7
TGTGCCACCAGCAGAGATACAGGGCCGGGGGTTAACTATGGCTACACCTTC CATSRDTGPGVNYGYTF TRBV15 . . 17 TRBJ1-2
TGCGCCAGCAGCTCGGCTAGCGGGAGGCCCCCATCCTACAATGAGCAGTTCTTC CASSSASGRPPSYNEQFF TRBV5-1 many TRBD2 18 TRBJ2-1
TGTGCCACCAGTTACGGGGGGCCAGGTGATCAGCCCCAGCATTTT CATSYGGPGDQPQHF TRBV15 . . 15 TRBJ1-5
TGCGCCAGCAGCCCCTACCGGGACAGGGTAGTAAATGAGCAGTTCTTC CASSPYRDRVVNEQFF TRBV5-1 many TRBD1 16 TRBJ2-1
TGTGCCAGCAGTGTGGGAGGGGGCGAAAACATTCAGTACTTC CASSVGGGENIQYF TRBV6-1 many . 14 TRBJ2-4
TGTGCCACCAGCAGACCCTTGGACAGGGACAGCGGGGAGCTGTTTTTT CATSRPLDRDSGELFF TRBV15 many TRBD1 16 TRBJ2-2
TGTGCCATCAGTGAGTCGCTGGACAGATTGAATTCACCCCTCCACTTT CAISESLDRLNSPLHF TRBV10-3 many . 16 TRBJ1-6
TGCGCCAGCAGCGCTGGGACAATCCCTAGCACAGATACGCAGTATTTT CASSAGTIPSTDTQYF TRBV5-1 . . 16 TRBJ2-3
TGTGCCAGCAGCCACGGACTCAGGGGGTACGATAATTCACCCCTCCACTTT CASSHGLRGYDNSPLHF TRBV7-2 many TRBD1 17 TRBJ1-6
TGTGCCAGCAGCTTAGCCCAGGGACAGCTTGGCTACACCTTC CASSLAQGQLGYTF TRBV7-2 few TRBD1 14 TRBJ1-2
TGTGCCAGCAGCCCCGGGGTTTCGGATGAAAAACTGTTTTTT CASSPGVSDEKLFF TRBV5-5 many . 14 TRBJ1-4
TGTGCCATCAAACCCGGGACTAGCAGGAACAATGAGCAGTTCTTC CAIKPGTSRNNEQFF TRBV10-3 many TRBD2 15 TRBJ2-1
TGCGCCAGCAGCGCACGAACCGGGACAGAGTCCTACGAGCAGTACTTC CASSARTGTESYEQYF TRBV5-1 many TRBD1 16 TRBJ2-7
TGCAGTGCTCCGTATGTCGGAGGGGAGACCCAGTACTTC CSAPYVGGETQYF TRBV20-1 . . 13 TRBJ2-5
TGTGCCAGCGGACAGGGCGGGTTGGATGAGCAGTTCTTC CASGQGGLDEQFF TRBV19 many TRBD1 13 TRBJ2-1
TGCGCCAGCAGAAAGCTGGGTCAGATGGAGACCCAGTACTTC CASRKLGQMETQYF TRBV5-1 many . 14 TRBJ2-5
TGTGCCAGCAGTTTCTCCTCAGTAAATGAGCAGTTCTTC CASSFSSVNEQFF TRBV12-3/TRBV12-4 . . 13 TRBJ2-1
TGTGCCAGCAGCTTAGGTGCCCTCACAGATACGCAGTATTTT CASSLGALTDTQYF TRBV7-2 many . 14 TRBJ2-3
TGTGCCAGCATTGGCGTTCCGGACAGGGGCACCTCCAGACAAGAGACCCAGTACTTC CASIGVPDRGTSRQETQYF TRBV6-1 . TRBD1 19 TRBJ2-5
TGCGCCAGCAGCCAAGATACAGGACAGACCTACGAGCAGTACTTC CASSQDTGQTYEQYF TRBV4-1 many . 15 TRBJ2-7
TGTGCCAACAGCTTTGCAGGACTAGCGGGAGAACAATTAGACGAGCAGTACTTC CANSFAGLAGEQLDEQYF TRBV13 . TRBD2 18 TRBJ2-7
TGTGCCAGCAGACCGGGACTAGCGAACACCGAGGAGCTGTTTTTT CASRPGLANTEELFF TRBV14 . TRBD2 15 TRBJ2-2
TGTGCCAGCAGGGGGCCCTGGGGCGGTGAGCAGTTCTTC CASRGPWGGEQFF TRBV7-2 few . 13 TRBJ2-1
TGCAGCGTTCTTTCGACTAGCGGGAGGTCGGTTGGAGTCGCAGATACGCAGTATTTT CSVLSTSGRSVGVADTQYF TRBV29-1 many TRBD2 19 TRBJ2-3
TGTGCCAGCAGCCGCAGGGGGCGTTTGAATGAGCAGTTCTTC CASSRRGRLNEQFF TRBV3-1 few TRBD1 14 TRBJ2-1
TGCAGCGTCTTTGAAGAGAGTCAGAACACTGAAGCTTTCTTT CSVFEESQNTEAFF TRBV29-1 few . 14 TRBJ1-1
TGCGCCAGCAGCGATAGGACTAGCCCTGAGACCCAGTACTTC CASSDRTSPETQYF TRBV5-1 many TRBD2 14 TRBJ2-5
TGTGCCAGCAGCCCAAGTAAGGGATCTAGCAATCAGCCCCAGCATTTT CASSPSKGSSNQPQHF TRBV5-5 many . 16 TRBJ1-5
TGTGCCATCAGTGGGCTGGGGGGCCACGATGAGCAGTTCTTC CAISGLGGHDEQFF TRBV10-3 many . 14 TRBJ2-1
TGTGCCAGCTCAGAGAGGGCGACCGGGGAGCTGTTTTTT CASSERATGELFF TRBV18 . . 13 TRBJ2-2
TGTGCCAGCAGTACGGGGACAGGGCAAGAGACCCAGTACTTC CASSTGTGQETQYF TRBV6-1 many TRBD1 14 TRBJ2-5
TGCGCCAGCAGCCCAAACCAGCGGACCAACCAAGAGACCCAGTACTTC CASSPNQRTNQETQYF TRBV5-1 many . 16 TRBJ2-5
TGTGCCAGCAGCCCCGGGACTAGCGGTGATACGCAGTATTTT CASSPGTSGDTQYF TRBV27 . TRBD2 14 TRBJ2-3
TGTGCCAGCAGCCACAGGGGGCGGGAGTCCTACGAGCAGTACTTC CASSHRGRESYEQYF TRBV6-1 . TRBD1 15 TRBJ2-7
TGTGCCAGCAGCGTAGCGAGCGACGGAGGGTACGAGCAGTACTTC CASSVASDGGYEQYF TRBV9 many . 15 TRBJ2-7
TGTGCCAGCAGTTTAGGAGCAGCGGGGGTGGAGTACTTC CASSLGAAGVEYF TRBV12-3/TRBV12-4 many TRBD2 13 TRBJ2-7
TGTGCCAGCAGCCAACAAGCGGGTCACTACAATGAGCAGTTCTTC CASSQQAGHYNEQFF TRBV3-1 . . 15 TRBJ2-1